This TCR beta chain appears in the sequencing data of a study of blood T cell repertoires in COVID-19 (dated by TCRdb to about 2020). Regarding the study in general: Collaborator samples came from the United States, Italy and Spain and covered acute and convalescent phases of COVID-19. The material from the prospective study consisted of cDNA or gDNA derived from T cells, B-cell-depleted T cells, or PBMCs. Deeply sampled blood TCRbeta repertoires from subjects exposed to, actively infected with, or recovered from COVID-19 were included in the dataset. The repertoires were made available in a free public database intended to serve as a resource for research on the immune response to SARS-CoV-2. Samples came from the ongoing ImmuneRACE study (first 160 participants) plus 1,254 subjects from 6 global collaborators. A de-identified subject ID, COVID-19 status, age in years and sex were almost always included in the sample metadata. HLA class I and class II types, where available, came from metadata supplied by the sample provider rather than from assay-based typing. General conclusions and limits of the study: How much clinical and demographic metadata was included differed by source and by participant, and the metadata was provided uncurated.

About this clone itself: The clone's antigen remains unknown. No much larger clonotype is one base removed from it; base qualities were not supplied.

TCRbeta CDR3 regions were amplified from genomic DNA by means of the immunoSEQ Assay, a bias-controlled multiplex PCR. The study's own analysis went as follows. Within the assay, amplification of reference gene primers was used to estimate how many nucleated cells each sample contained. To quantify the absolute abundance of each unique TCRbeta CDR3 rearrangement, sequence reads were collapsed and filtered. For each sample, productive Simpson clonality was calculated as the square root of Simpson's diversity index over productive rearrangements. Entries here come from immuneACCESS through TCRdb and include only in-frame sequences with V and J called. Some clones fail to appear in such tables; in the studies checked, an unresolved V gene covers under half of the shortfall, and the cause of the remainder is unknown. From that table come the V and J calls and clone size; the DNA was used to work out D and trimming. In all, the sample holds a few hundred thousand clones, and approximately 85% of those were seen once. 2.2% of the sample comes from the top ten.

Trimming accounts for 2 bases at V and 2 bases at J, while the number of junction bases matched to no gene is 5. The CDR3 covers 15 residues, taking in both the cysteine and the phenylalanine. Only the CDR3 DNA stays, 45 bases, in frame from base 1. CDR1 and CDR2 are drawn from the germline V gene: LGHNA, YSLEER. Participants in the prospective study were aged roughly 18 to 100 years, lived in 24 United States geographic areas, and enrolled through a virtual design. Cohort assignment in the prospective study relied on participant-reported clinical history from a screening survey and a study questionnaire. Recovered participants in ImmuneRACE Cohort 3 were defined as having two consecutive negative NP/OP PCR tests, clearance from a healthcare professional, or resolution of symptoms. In the prospective study, mobile phlebotomists collected whole blood, serum and a nasopharyngeal or oropharyngeal swab from each participant. Additional blood draws and questionnaires over an approximately two-month period could optionally be provided by prospective study participants. Blood samples from the prospective study were shipped frozen or at room temperature prior to DNA extraction.

Sequencing used PBMCs or T cells enriched from blood (not recorded which). Recombination joined TRBV4-3 with TRBJ2-7; 8 junctional bases match TRBD2. This TCR derives from a young man who had recovered from COVID-19. The CDR3: CASSQLAGHTYEQYF. The nucleotide sequence is TGCGCCAGCAGCCAATTAGCGGGACACACCTACGAGCAGTACTTC.